The next 25 T cell receptor beta chains were all read from a single sample in a study of shared clonotypes between healthy human individuals. Here immunoSEQ multiplex PCR was the method, and the copy in TCRdb shows in-frame clones only, minus some. The sample includes 650,000 to 800,000 clones, just under 75% seen only once; the top ten take approximately 1.8%. Sequencing was carried out using memory CD4+ T cells sorted from blood. Subset indicated: CD45RA-negative fraction. These receptors originate from a woman aged 25 to 39 in good health.

This rearrangement joins TRBV2 to TRBJ2-2; perhaps TRBD2 as D (5 bases). The CDR3 is 14 amino acids. Germline values: CDR1 SNHLY, CDR2 FYNNEI. Between the trimmed V and J ends, which lost 5 bases and 7 bases, there was a span of 14 bases. CDR3 DNA: TGTGCCAGCAGTTCACTAGTCGGGATCGGGGAGCTGTTTTTT. Amino acids: CASSSLVGIGELFF.

The CDR3 here is CASSLGQGNQPQHF. The DNA of the CDR3 is TGTGCCAGCAGCCTGGGACAGGGCAATCAGCCCCAGCATTTT. The chain recombines TRBV11-2 with TRBJ1-5; 8 bases match TRBD1. J lost 2 bases, V lost 5 bases, and 2 bases had no gene match. Per germline, CDR1 SGHAT and CDR2 FQNNGV. The CDR3 is made up of 14 amino acids.

DNA of the CDR3: TGTGCCAGTCGCGGGGGGCGACGATCCTACAATGAGCAGTTCTTC. Protein sequence: CASRGGRRSYNEQFF. The rearrangement uses TRBV27 and TRBJ2-1; 8 positions match TRBD2. Germline CDR1 reads MNHEY; CDR2 reads SMNVEV (reference sequence). V shed 9 bases, J shed 1 base, and the junction held 8 bases outside the gene matches. The CDR3 loop spans 15 amino acids.

This clone was detected only a few times. The sample carries other DNA sequences with the same CDR3. The rearrangement joins TRBV5-4 to TRBJ2-5; TRBD2 aligns across 7 bases. This CDR3 spans 15 amino acids. CDR1 and CDR2 from the germline V gene are SGHNT and YYREEE (reference sequence). V lost 2 bases and J lost 5; bases outside the gene matches: 9. For the CDR3, the DNA is TGTGCCAGCAGCTTTGGGGGAGGGCCCGGGGAGACCCAGTACTTC. This sequence encodes CASSFGGGPGETQYF. Complete variable domain (other parts from reference TRBV5-4 and TRBJ2-5): ETGVTQSPTHLIKTRGQQVTLRCSSQSGHNTVSWYQQALGQGPQFIFQYYREEENGRGNFPPRFSGLQFPNYSSELNVNALELDDSALYLCASSFGGGPGETQYFGPGTRLLVL.

The chain links TRBV5-5 to TRBJ2-7; 10 bases are shared with TRBD2. The germline V gene has CDR1 SGHKS and CDR2 YYEKEE (reference sequence). The CDR3 totals 18 residues. The ends lost 6 bases at V and 4 bases at J; junction bases unmatched: 19. CDR3 sequence (DNA): TGTGCCAGCACCGAGAGGGCACAGTCTAGCGGGAGAGCTTACGAGCAGTACTTC. It yields the protein CASTERAQSSGRAYEQYF.

This chain links TRBV5-8 with TRBJ2-2; TRBD1 matches at 7 bases. J was trimmed by 7 bases and V by 4 bases; bases with no gene match: 16. Germline V CDR1 and CDR2: SGHTS, YDEGEE. This CDR3 is 17 amino acids long. CDR3 protein: CASSQEWKQGSIGELFF. In DNA, the CDR3 is TGTGCCAGCAGCCAAGAGTGGAAACAGGGGTCCATCGGGGAGCTGTTTTTT.

For this clone: At one boundary the junction diverges from the germline segment, which might be a read error. The chain recombines TRBV18 with TRBJ2-1; the D is unclear. Germline V gives CDR1 KGHSH, CDR2 LQKENI. The CDR3 is 11 amino acids. The CDR3 sequence: CSPGGYNEQFF. The CDR3 nucleotides read TGCTCCCCGGGCGGTTACAATGAGCAGTTCTTC. Full variable domain (rest looked up from reference TRBV18 and TRBJ2-1): NAGVMQNPRHLVRRRGQEARLRCSPMKGHSHVYWYRQLPEEGLKFMVYLQKENIIDESGMPKERFSAEFPKEGPSILRIQQVVRGDSAAYFCSPGGYNEQFFGPGTRLTVL.

This chain connects TRBV19 to TRBJ2-5; a weak D match, TRBD1 (5 bases). Per germline, CDR1 LNHDA and CDR2 SQIVND (reference sequence). The CDR3 is 15 residues long. Deletions cut 3 bases from V and 6 bases from J, with 17 bases between. CDR3 residues: CASSMNRREEKTQYF. CDR3 nucleotide sequence: TGTGCCAGTAGTATGAATCGCAGGGAAGAGAAGACCCAGTACTTC.

The gene calls are TRBV6-1 and TRBJ2-1; 7 bases are a match to TRBD1. The CDR3 contains 16 residues. With 4 bases clipped from V and 2 bases from J, the junction kept 8 bases outside the gene matches. Germline loops: CDR1 MNHNS, CDR2 SASEGT. CDR3 bases: TGTGCCAGCAGTGTACGGACAGGAAGCACCTACAATGAGCAGTTCTTC. The encoded protein is CASSVRTGSTYNEQFF.

The rearrangement uses TRBV7-3 and TRBJ1-5; D is unclear. CDR1 and CDR2 (germline): SGHTA, FQGTGA. V was pared by 2 bases and J by 8 bases, with 13 bases between. This CDR3 is built from 14 residues. The CDR3 sequence: CASSLGAQDKPQHF. Written as DNA, the CDR3 is TGTGCCAGCAGCTTAGGAGCTCAAGACAAGCCCCAGCATTTT. The complete variable domain, with remaining parts taken from reference TRBV7-3 and TRBJ1-5, reads GAGVSQTPSNKVTEKGKYVELRCDPISGHTALYWYRQSLGQGPEFLIYFQGTGAADDSGLPNDRFFAVRPEGSVSTLKIQRTERGDSAVYLCASSLGAQDKPQHFGDGTRLSIL.

The gene calls are TRBV6-1 and TRBJ1-1; a possible D gene is TRBD1 (6 bases). Germline-derived CDR1 and CDR2 are MNHNS and SASEGT. The V end lost 6 bases, the J end lost 5 bases, and 19 bases lay between the germline ends. This CDR3 comprises 15 residues. The chain's CDR3 is CASRPGGRRGTEAFF. The CDR3 DNA is TGTGCCAGCAGGCCGGGGGGGCGCCGGGGTACTGAAGCTTTCTTT.

The chain joins TRBV27 to TRBJ1-2; TRBD1 aligns across 7 bases. Germline trimming cut 5 bases from V and 3 bases from J; bases unmatched to any gene: 9. The CDR3 extends over 15 amino acids. Germline CDR1 MNHEY, CDR2 SMNVEV (reference sequence). CDR3 in amino acids: CASSPLTGNDYGYTF. CDR3 nucleotide sequence: TGTGCCAGCAGTCCCTTGACAGGGAATGACTATGGCTACACCTTC.

The chain has TRBV10-1 and TRBJ2-5; D is unclear. Germline CDR1 and CDR2: WNHNN and SYGVQD (reference sequence). This CDR3 spans 17 amino acids. V shed 6 bases and J shed 3 bases, with 23 bases lying between them. In DNA form, the CDR3 reads TGCGCCAGCAGCCCTTTTAAGAGCGATTCCCGGGAAGAGACCCAGTACTTC. Translation gives CASSPFKSDSREETQYF.

V and J are TRBV13 and TRBJ2-7, with TRBD2 matching 9 bases. The CDR3 loop spans 14 amino acids. J lost 2 bases, V lost 3 bases, and 2 bases had no gene match. Germline values: CDR1 PRHDT, CDR2 FYEKMQ (reference sequence). The CDR3 sequence: CASSFSGGPYEQYF. In nucleotides, the CDR3 is TGTGCCAGCAGCTTTAGCGGGGGACCCTACGAGCAGTACTTC.

The chain uses TRBV7-2 and TRBJ1-1; 7 bases line up with TRBD1. CDR3 size: 15 residues. J lost 4 bases, V lost 4 bases, and 9 bases had no gene match. Germline V gene sequence: CDR1 SGHTA, CDR2 FQGNSA. For the CDR3, the DNA is TGTGCCAGCAGCTGGGACAGACAGGTCGGCACTGAAGCTTTCTTT. Its protein is CASSWDRQVGTEAFF. Full variable domain (rest looked up from reference TRBV7-2 and TRBJ1-1): GAGVSQSPSNKVTEKGKDVELRCDPISGHTALYWYRQSLGQGLEFLIYFQGNSAPDKSGLPSDRFSAERTGGSVSTLTIQRTQQEDSAVYLCASSWDRQVGTEAFFGQGTRLTVV.

The CDR3 here is CASSSPGTGDEKLFF. CDR3 sequence (DNA): TGTGCCAGTAGCAGTCCCGGGACAGGGGATGAAAAACTGTTTTTT. The rearrangement links TRBV19 to TRBJ1-4; the match to TRBD1 covers 10 bases. Germline CDR1 reads LNHDA; CDR2 reads SQIVND (reference sequence). Unmatched junction bases numbered 7, after V lost 6 bases and J lost 6 bases. The CDR3 has 15 residues.

This clone has more than one count but fewer than ten. The gene calls are TRBV14 and TRBJ1-4; D is undetermined. This CDR3 is 12 amino acids long. The germline gives CDR1 SGHDN, CDR2 FVKESK. Trimming took off 4 bases at V and 8 bases at J, with 8 bases between the two ends. CDR3 sequence reads: CASSRAKEKLFF. CDR3 sequence (DNA): TGTGCCAGCAGCCGCGCGAAAGAAAAACTGTTTTTT.

With regard to this clone: At one of its ends the junction is not consistent with the germline gene, which may arise from a read error. This chain uses TRBV5-5 with TRBJ2-1; 9 bases match TRBD2. CDR1 SGHKS and CDR2 YYEKEE come from the germline V gene (reference sequence). CDR3 size: 13 residues. As DNA, the CDR3 is TGTGCCAGCAGCTTGGTGCGGGAGGGCTTCTTACTCTTC. Amino acid sequence: CASSLVREGFLLF.

The chain carries TRBV18 and TRBJ2-7; D perhaps matches TRBD1 (6 bases). The CDR3 extends over 14 amino acids. Germline CDR1 KGHSH, CDR2 LQKENI. The V gene lost 2 bases and the J gene lost 2 bases, with 10 bases spanning the gap. The CDR3 sequence is CASSPNRDAYEQYF. CDR3 nucleotide sequence: TGTGCCAGCTCACCAAACAGGGACGCCTACGAGCAGTACTTC.

The J gene is TRBJ2-5, the V gene TRBV7-9; 9 positions match TRBD1. The V gene end was trimmed by 5 bases and the J gene end by 9 bases; junction bases not matched to a gene: 22. The CDR3 has 18 residues. Germline loops: CDR1 SEHNR, CDR2 FQNEAQ (reference sequence). CDR3 residues: CASSPGQGMVFETEAQYF. CDR3 in DNA: TGTGCCAGCAGCCCGGGACAGGGAATGGTTTTTGAAACGGAGGCCCAGTACTTC. Full variable domain (rest looked up from reference TRBV7-9 and TRBJ2-5): DTGVSQNPRHKITKRGQNVTFRCDPISEHNRLYWYRQTLGQGPEFLTYFQNEAQLEKSRLLSDRFSAERPKGSFSTLEIQRTEQGDSAMYLCASSPGQGMVFETEAQYFGPGTRLLVL.

The V gene is TRBV6-1, the J gene TRBJ1-2, with a weak D call TRBD1 (5 bases). CDR3 size: 15 residues. Trimming stripped 6 bases from V and 7 bases from J, with 21 bases between. The germline CDR1 and CDR2 sequences are MNHNS and SASEGT. The CDR3 loop reads CASRTLSGGRSGYTF. The DNA of the CDR3 is TGTGCCAGCAGGACTCTCAGTGGGGGAAGAAGTGGCTACACCTTC.

The chain couples TRBV7-3 to TRBJ2-2, with D possibly being TRBD2 (6 bases). Germline V CDR1 and CDR2: SGHTA, FQGTGA. With 1 base removed from V and 7 bases from J, the gap between germline ends came to 10 bases. The CDR3 covers 14 residues. The CDR3: CASSLIRGSGELFF. CDR3 nucleotides: TGTGCCAGCAGCTTAATCCGGGGGAGCGGGGAGCTGTTTTTT. The full variable domain, in which reference TRBV7-3 and TRBJ2-2 provide the parts outside the CDR3, is GAGVSQTPSNKVTEKGKYVELRCDPISGHTALYWYRQSLGQGPEFLIYFQGTGAADDSGLPNDRFFAVRPEGSVSTLKIQRTERGDSAVYLCASSLIRGSGELFFGEGSRLTVL.

The chain joins TRBV28 to TRBJ2-7, with TRBD1 as a possible D gene (6 bases). Germline loops: CDR1 MDHEN, CDR2 SYDVKM. CDR3 length equals 15 residues. Trimming removed 5 bases at V and 0 bases at J, with 14 bases between. CDR3 sequence (DNA): TGTGCCAGCAGTGGTGCAGGGGCATCCTCCTACGAGCAGTACTTC. Amino acid sequence: CASSGAGASSYEQYF.

There are a few counts of this clone. The CDR3 region has the DNA TGTGCCAGCAGCCCCACTGGCGGGAGCCGCAATGAGCAGTTCTTC. This gives the protein CASSPTGGSRNEQFF. The J gene is TRBJ2-1, the V gene TRBV14, with 7 bases lining up with TRBD2. V shed 4 bases, J shed 6 bases, and the junction held 9 bases outside the gene matches. The CDR3 has 15 residues. The V gene's germline CDR1 is SGHDN and CDR2 FVKESK.

This clone was recorded a few times. The rearrangement links TRBV6-6 to TRBJ2-6; D not certain. CDR1 is MNHNY and CDR2 is SVGAGI in the germline V gene (reference sequence). The CDR3 sequence is 14 residues long. Trimming shortened V by 5 bases and J by 3 bases, and 8 bases separated the two germline ends. DNA for the CDR3: TGTGCCAGCAGTATCGAGATTGGGGCCAACGTCCTGACTTTC. It is translated as CASSIEIGANVLTF.